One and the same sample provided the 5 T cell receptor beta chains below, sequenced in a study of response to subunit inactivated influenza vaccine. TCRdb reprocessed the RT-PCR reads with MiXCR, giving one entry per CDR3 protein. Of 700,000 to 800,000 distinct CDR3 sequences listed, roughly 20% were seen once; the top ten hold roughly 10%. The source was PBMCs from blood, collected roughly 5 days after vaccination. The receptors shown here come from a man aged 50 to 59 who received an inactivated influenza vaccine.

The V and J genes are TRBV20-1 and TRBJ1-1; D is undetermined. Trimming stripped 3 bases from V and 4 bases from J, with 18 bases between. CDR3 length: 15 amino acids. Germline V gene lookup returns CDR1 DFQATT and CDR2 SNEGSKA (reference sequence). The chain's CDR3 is CSARWGGLRSTEAFF. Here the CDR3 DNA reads TGCAGTGCTAGGTGGGGAGGGCTGCGGAGCACTGAAGCTTTCTTT.

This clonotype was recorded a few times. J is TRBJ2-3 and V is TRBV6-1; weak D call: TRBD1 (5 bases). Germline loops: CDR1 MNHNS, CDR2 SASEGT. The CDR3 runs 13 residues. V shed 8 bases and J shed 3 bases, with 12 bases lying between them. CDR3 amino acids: CASGRGTTDTQYF. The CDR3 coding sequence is TGTGCCAGCGGTAGGGGAACGACAGATACGCAGTATTTT.

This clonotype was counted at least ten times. CDR3: CASTSADTQYF. CDR3 bases: TGTGCCAGCACTAGCGCGGATACGCAGTATTTT. The genes are TRBV7-9 and TRBJ2-3; D is perhaps TRBD2 (6 bases). The CDR3 has 11 amino acids. With 7 bases removed from V and 6 bases from J, the gap between germline ends came to 8 bases. In germline, CDR1 is SEHNR, CDR2 FQNEAQ (reference sequence).

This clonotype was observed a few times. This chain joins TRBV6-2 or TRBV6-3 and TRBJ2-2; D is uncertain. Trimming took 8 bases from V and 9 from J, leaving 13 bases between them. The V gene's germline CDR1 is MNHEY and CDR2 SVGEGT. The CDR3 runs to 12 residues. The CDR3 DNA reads TGTGCCAGCGGAATAGGGCATAGGGAGCTGTTTTTT. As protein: CASGIGHRELFF.

The CDR3 DNA is TGTGCCAGCAGCTTATTTAACCGGGAGAATCACAATGAGCAGTTCTTC. As protein: CASSLFNRENHNEQFF. This chain links TRBV7-2 with TRBJ2-1; D may be TRBD2 (6 bases). Germline loops: CDR1 SGHTA, CDR2 FQGNSA. The V and J ends lost 2 bases and 5 bases respectively, with 16 bases between them. The CDR3 is 16 amino acids. The full variable domain, completed using reference TRBV7-2 and TRBJ2-1, is GAGVSQSPSNKVTEKGKDVELRCDPISGHTALYWYRQSLGQGLEFLIYFQGNSAPDKSGLPSDRFSAERTGGSVSTLTIQRTQQEDSAVYLCASSLFNRENHNEQFFGPGTRLTVL.